The sequence of this T cell receptor (beta chain) was determined in a study of T cells in localized non-small cell lung cancer. Deletions cut 5 bases from V and 5 bases from J, with 12 bases between. CDR1 and CDR2 from the germline V gene are MNHEY and SMNVEV (reference sequence). This CDR3 is built from 14 residues. Overall study results and limits: Adjacent lung held a median approximately 57 of the top 100 tumor clones. Tumor trailed uninvolved adjacent lung in T cell clonality, which peaked there. Density of T cells in blood, when higher, went with longer overall survival.

Method: immunoSEQ multiplex PCR; TCRdb's copy keeps in-frame clones and lacks some. The data show more than 30,000 clones, with about 81% seen just once and about 40% held by the top ten. With respect to this clone: Its antigen is as yet unknown.

V and J are TRBV27 and TRBJ2-2, with D perhaps matching TRBD1 or TRBD2 (5 bases each). The source is a male donor older than 55 with stage II squamous cell lung carcinoma. This specimen consisted of peripheral blood, obtained before any cancer treatment. CDR3: CASSLRDGTGELFF. The CDR3 nucleotides read TGTGCCAGCAGTCTAAGGGACGGGACCGGGGAGCTGTTTTTT.